This T cell receptor beta chain emerged from a study of blood T cell repertoires in COVID-19. Study in general: Specimens from acute and convalescent COVID-19 originated in the United States, Italy and Spain.

Cohorts were based on clinical histories the participants reported. CDR1 SGHTS and CDR2 YDEGEE come from the germline V gene. V shed 3 bases and J shed 7 bases, with 7 bases lying between them. The CDR3 runs to 11 residues. In the authors' methods: Reference gene primer amplification in the assay estimated nucleated cell counts. Profiled with immunoSEQ multiplex PCR; TCRdb holds only in-frame clones, not every one. V, J and clone size derive from that table, while D and trimming were established from the DNA sequence. The table records approximately 190,000 clones, roughly 89% of them present only once.

The sample comprised PBMCs or T cells enriched from blood (not recorded which). The V gene is TRBV5-8, the J gene TRBJ1-1; D might be TRBD1 (6 bases). This sequence was found in a woman aged 30 to 39 who had been exposed to COVID-19. Here the CDR3 DNA reads TGTGCCAGCAGCTCCAGGGGTGAAGCTTTCTTT. Translated: CASSSRGEAFF.